This entry describes one T cell receptor (beta chain). Its specificity is not known. Generated by immunoSEQ multiplex PCR, the TCRdb table keeps only in-frame clones and is missing some. Of about 530,000 clones listed, roughly 95% are singletons. These data are taken from a study of shared clonotypes between healthy human individuals. Study-wide results and caveats: The naive CD4 repertoires of a handful of donors were compared, and approximately 5.3% of clonotypes were shared. On the whole, naive subsets had larger estimated richness than memory subsets had.

The length of the CDR3 is 15 residues. Per the germline V gene, CDR1 is LNHNV and CDR2 is YYDKDF (reference sequence). The germline V and J ends were trimmed by 0 bases and 1 base, with 9 bases remaining between them. This rearrangement joins TRBV15 to TRBJ1-1; unclear D gene. The sequenced material came from naive CD4+ T cells sorted from blood. Subset in this sample: CD45RA+ positively selected. This receptor was obtained from a woman in her 30s in good health. The CDR3 protein is CATSRDVRQNTEAFF. CDR3 sequence (DNA): TGTGCCACCAGCAGAGATGTCAGACAGAACACTGAAGCTTTCTTT.